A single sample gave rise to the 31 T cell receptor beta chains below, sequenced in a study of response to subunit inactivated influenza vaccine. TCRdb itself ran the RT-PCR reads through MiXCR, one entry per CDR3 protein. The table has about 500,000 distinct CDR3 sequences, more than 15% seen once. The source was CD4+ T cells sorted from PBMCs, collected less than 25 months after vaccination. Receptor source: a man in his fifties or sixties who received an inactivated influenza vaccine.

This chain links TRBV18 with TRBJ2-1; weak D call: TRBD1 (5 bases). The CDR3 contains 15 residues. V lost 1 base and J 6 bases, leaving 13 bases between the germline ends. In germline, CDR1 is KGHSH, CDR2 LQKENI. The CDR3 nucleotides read TGTGCCAGCTCACCACAGGGGATGCCCACCAATGAGCAGTTCTTC. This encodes CASSPQGMPTNEQFF.

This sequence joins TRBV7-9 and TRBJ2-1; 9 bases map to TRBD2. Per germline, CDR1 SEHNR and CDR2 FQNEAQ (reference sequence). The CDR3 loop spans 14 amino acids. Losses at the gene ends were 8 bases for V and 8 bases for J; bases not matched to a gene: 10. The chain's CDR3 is CASLAGSSVYEQFF. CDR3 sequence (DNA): TGTGCCAGCCTAGCGGGGAGTTCTGTCTATGAGCAGTTCTTC.

Written as DNA, the CDR3 is TGTGCCAGCAGCCCATCGTGGGGGAATGAGCAGTTCTTC. As protein: CASSPSWGNEQFF. This rearrangement joins TRBV7-2 to TRBJ2-1; D assignment may be TRBD1 or TRBD2 (5 bases each). Germline V gene data show CDR1 as SGHTA and CDR2 as FQGNSA. Trimming took 5 bases from V and 7 from J, leaving 12 bases between them. The length of the CDR3 is 13 residues.

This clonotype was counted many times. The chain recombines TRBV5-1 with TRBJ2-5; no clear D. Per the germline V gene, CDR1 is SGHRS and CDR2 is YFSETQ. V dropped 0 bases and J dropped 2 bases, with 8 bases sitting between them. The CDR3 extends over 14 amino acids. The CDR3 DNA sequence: TGCGCCAGCAGCTTGGGCCAGCCTCAAGAGACCCAGTACTTC. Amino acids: CASSLGQPQETQYF.

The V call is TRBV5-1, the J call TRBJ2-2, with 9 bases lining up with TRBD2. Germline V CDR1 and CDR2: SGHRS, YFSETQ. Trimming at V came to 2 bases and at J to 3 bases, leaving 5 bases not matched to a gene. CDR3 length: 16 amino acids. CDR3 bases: TGCGCCAGCAGCTTAGCGGGAGGAACCGACACCGGGGAGCTGTTTTTT. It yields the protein CASSLAGGTDTGELFF. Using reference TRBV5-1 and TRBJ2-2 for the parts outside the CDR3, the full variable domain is KAGVTQTPRYLIKTRGQQVTLSCSPISGHRSVSWYQQTPGQGLQFLFEYFSETQRNKGNFPGRFSGRQFSNSRSEMNVSTLELGDSALYLCASSLAGGTDTGELFFGEGSRLTVL.

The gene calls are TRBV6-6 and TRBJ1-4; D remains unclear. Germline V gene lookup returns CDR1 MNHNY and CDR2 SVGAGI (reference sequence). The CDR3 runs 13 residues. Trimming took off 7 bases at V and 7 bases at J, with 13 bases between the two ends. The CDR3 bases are TGTGCCAGCAACACACCGGGGAGTGAAAAACTGTTTTTT. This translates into CASNTPGSEKLFF.

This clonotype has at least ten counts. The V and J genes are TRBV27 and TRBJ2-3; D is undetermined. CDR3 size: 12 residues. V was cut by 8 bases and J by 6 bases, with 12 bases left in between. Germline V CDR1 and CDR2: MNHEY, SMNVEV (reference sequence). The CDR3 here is CASRATWDTQYF. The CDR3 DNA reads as TGTGCCAGCCGGGCGACTTGGGATACGCAGTATTTT.

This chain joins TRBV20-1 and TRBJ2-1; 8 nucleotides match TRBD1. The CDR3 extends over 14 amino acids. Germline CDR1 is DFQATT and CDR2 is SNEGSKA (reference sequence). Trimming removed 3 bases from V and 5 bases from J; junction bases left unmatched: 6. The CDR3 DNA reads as TGCAGTGCTAGTGACAGGGGTAGAAACAATGAGCAGTTCTTC. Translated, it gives CSASDRGRNNEQFF.

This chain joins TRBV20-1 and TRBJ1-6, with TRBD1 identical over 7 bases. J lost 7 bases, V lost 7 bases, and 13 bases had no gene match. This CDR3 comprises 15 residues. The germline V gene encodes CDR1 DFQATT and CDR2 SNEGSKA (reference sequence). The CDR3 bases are TGCAGTGATGCTAAGCGAGGGGGCGTGAATTCACCCCTCCACTTT. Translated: CSDAKRGGVNSPLHF.

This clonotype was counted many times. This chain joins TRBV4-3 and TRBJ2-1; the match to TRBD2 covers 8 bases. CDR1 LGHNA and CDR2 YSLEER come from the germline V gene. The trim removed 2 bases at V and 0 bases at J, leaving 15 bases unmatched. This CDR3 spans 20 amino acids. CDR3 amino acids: CASSQPDKGGGGPSYNEQFF. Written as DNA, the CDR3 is TGCGCCAGCAGCCAACCCGATAAGGGGGGCGGGGGGCCCTCCTACAATGAGCAGTTCTTC.

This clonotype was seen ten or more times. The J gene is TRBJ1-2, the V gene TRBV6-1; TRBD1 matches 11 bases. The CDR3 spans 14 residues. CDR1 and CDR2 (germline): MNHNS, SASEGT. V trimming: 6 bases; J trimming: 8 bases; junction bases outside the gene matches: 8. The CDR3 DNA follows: TGTGCCAGCAGCTCGCCGGGACAGGGGGAGGGCTACACCTTC. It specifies CASSSPGQGEGYTF.

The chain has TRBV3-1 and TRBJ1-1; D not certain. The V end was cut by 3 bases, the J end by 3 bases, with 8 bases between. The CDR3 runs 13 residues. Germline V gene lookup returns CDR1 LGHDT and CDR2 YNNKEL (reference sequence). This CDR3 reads CASSQGSYTEAFF. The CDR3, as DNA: TGTGCCAGCAGCCAGGGCAGTTACACTGAAGCTTTCTTT.

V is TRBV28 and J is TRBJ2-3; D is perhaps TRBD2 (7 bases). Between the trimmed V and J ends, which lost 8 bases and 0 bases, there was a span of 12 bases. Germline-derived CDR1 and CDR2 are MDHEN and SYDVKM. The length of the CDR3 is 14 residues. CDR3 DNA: TGTGCCAGCGCGGGGGCCCCTAGCACAGATACGCAGTATTTT. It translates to CASAGAPSTDTQYF.

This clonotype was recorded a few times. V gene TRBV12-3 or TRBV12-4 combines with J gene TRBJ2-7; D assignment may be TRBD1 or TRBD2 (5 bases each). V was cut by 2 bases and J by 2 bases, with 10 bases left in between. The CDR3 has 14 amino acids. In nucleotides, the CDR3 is TGTGCCAGCAGTTTATTGGGGGATGCCTACGAGCAGTACTTC. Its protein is CASSLLGDAYEQYF.

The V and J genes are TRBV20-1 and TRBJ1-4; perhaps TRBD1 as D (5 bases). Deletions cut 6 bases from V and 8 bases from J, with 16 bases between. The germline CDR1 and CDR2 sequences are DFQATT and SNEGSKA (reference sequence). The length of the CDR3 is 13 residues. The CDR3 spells CSAPGLAREKLFF. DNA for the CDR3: TGCAGTGCCCCGGGACTGGCGAGGGAAAAACTGTTTTTT.

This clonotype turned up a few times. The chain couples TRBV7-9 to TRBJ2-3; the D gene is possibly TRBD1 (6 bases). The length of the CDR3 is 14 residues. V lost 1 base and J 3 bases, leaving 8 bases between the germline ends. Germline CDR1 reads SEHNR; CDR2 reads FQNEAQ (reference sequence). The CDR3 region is CASSLVGQTDTQYF. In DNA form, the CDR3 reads TGTGCCAGCAGCTTAGTTGGACAGACAGATACGCAGTATTTT.

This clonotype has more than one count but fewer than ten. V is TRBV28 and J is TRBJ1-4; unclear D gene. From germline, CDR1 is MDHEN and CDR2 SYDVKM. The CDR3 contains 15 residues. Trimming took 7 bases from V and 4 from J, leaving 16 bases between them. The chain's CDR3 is CASNSQEPRNEKLFF. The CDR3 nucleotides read TGTGCCAGCAACTCGCAGGAGCCTCGTAATGAAAAACTGTTTTTT.

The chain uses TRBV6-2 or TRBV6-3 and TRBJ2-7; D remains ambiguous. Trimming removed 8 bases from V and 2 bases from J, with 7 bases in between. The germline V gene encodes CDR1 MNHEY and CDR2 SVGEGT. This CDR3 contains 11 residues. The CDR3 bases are TGTGCCAGCGGGGATACCTACGAGCAGTACTTC. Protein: CASGDTYEQYF.

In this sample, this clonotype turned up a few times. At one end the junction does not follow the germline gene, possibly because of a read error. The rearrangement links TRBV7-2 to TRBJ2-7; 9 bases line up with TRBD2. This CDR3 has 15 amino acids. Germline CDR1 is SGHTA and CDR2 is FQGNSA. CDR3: CASSLAAGGSVEQYF. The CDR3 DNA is TGTGCCAGCAGTTTAGCAGCGGGAGGTTCCGTCGAGCAGTACTTC. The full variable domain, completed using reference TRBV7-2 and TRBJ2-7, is GAGVSQSPSNKVTEKGKDVELRCDPISGHTALYWYRQSLGQGLEFLIYFQGNSAPDKSGLPSDRFSAERTGGSVSTLTIQRTQQEDSAVYLCASSLAAGGSVEQYFGPGTRLTVT.

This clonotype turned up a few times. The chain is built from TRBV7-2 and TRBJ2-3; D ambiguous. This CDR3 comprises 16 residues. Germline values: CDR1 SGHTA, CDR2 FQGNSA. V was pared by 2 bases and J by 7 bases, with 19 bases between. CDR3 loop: CASSLRRSGLLYTQYF. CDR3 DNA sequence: TGTGCCAGCAGCTTAAGGCGGAGTGGGCTACTCTATACGCAGTATTTT.

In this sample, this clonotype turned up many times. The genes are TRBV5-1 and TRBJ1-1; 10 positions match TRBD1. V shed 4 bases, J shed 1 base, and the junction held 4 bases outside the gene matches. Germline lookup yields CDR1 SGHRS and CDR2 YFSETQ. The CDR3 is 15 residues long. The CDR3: CASSHRTGGNTEAFF. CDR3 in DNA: TGCGCCAGCAGCCATCGGACAGGGGGGAACACTGAAGCTTTCTTT.

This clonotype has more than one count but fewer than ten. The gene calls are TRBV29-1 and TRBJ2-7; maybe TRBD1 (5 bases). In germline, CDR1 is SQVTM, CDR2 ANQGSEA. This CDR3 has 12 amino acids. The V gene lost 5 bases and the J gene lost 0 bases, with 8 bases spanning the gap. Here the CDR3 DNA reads TGCAGCGTTAGGACAAACTCCTACGAGCAGTACTTC. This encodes CSVRTNSYEQYF.

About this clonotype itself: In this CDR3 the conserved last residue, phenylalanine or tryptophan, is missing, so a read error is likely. CDR3 DNA: TGTGCCAGCAGTGAACAGGGGTCCCGCTATGGCTACACCTCC. This codes for CASSEQGSRYGYTS. This chain links TRBV6-1 with TRBJ1-2; tentative D call: TRBD1 (6 bases). Looked up from germline, CDR1 is MNHNS and CDR2 is SASEGT. Trimming removed 2 bases from V and 4 bases from J, with 11 bases in between. This CDR3 is built from 14 residues.

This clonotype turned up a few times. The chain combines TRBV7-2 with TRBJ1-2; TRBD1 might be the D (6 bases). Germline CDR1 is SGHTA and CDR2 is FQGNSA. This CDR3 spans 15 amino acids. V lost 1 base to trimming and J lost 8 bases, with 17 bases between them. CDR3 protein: CASSLDASGGIGYTF. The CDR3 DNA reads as TGTGCCAGCAGCTTAGATGCCTCGGGGGGCATCGGCTACACCTTC.

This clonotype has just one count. The CDR3 nucleotides are TGTGCCAGCACCCTAGCGGTTTCTCCCACAGATACGCAGTATTTT. Translated: CASTLAVSPTDTQYF. V and J are TRBV9 and TRBJ2-3; 7 bases are shared with TRBD2. CDR1 is SGDLS, CDR2 YYNGEE, per germline. The CDR3 has 15 amino acids. V was pared by 6 bases and J by 2 bases, with 9 bases of the junction left unmatched.

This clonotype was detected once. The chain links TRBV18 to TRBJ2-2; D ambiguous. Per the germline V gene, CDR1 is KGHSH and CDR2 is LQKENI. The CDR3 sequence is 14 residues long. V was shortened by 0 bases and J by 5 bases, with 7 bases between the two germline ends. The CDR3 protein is CASSPPRHTGELFF. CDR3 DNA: TGTGCCAGCTCACCACCGCGACATACCGGGGAGCTGTTTTTT.

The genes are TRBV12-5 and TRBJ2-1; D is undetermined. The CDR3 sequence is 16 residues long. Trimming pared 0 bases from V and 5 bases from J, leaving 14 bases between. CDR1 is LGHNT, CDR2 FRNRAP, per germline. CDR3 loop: CASGLVLARNDNEQFF. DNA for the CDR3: TGTGCTAGTGGTTTGGTACTCGCTAGAAACGACAATGAGCAGTTCTTC.

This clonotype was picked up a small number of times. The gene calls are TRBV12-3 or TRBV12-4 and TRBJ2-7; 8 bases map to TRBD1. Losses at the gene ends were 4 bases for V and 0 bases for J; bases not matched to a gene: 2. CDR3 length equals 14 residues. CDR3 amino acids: CASSWDRSSYEQYF. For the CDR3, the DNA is TGTGCCAGCAGTTGGGACAGGAGCTCCTACGAGCAGTACTTC.

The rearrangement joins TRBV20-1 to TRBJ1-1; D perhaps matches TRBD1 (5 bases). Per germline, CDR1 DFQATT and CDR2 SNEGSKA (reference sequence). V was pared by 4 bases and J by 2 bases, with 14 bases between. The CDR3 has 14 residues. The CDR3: CSAISGGGNTEAFF. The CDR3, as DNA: TGCAGTGCTATCAGTGGTGGGGGAAACACTGAAGCTTTCTTT.

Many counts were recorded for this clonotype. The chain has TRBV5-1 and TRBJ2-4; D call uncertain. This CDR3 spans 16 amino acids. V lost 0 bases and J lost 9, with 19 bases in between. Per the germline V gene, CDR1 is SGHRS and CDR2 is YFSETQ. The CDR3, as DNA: TGCGCCAGCAGCTTGGTCTCTTCGCGGTCCGGCGGCATTCAGTACTTC. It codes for CASSLVSSRSGGIQYF. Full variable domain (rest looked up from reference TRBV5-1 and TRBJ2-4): KAGVTQTPRYLIKTRGQQVTLSCSPISGHRSVSWYQQTPGQGLQFLFEYFSETQRNKGNFPGRFSGRQFSNSRSEMNVSTLELGDSALYLCASSLVSSRSGGIQYFGAGTRLSVL.

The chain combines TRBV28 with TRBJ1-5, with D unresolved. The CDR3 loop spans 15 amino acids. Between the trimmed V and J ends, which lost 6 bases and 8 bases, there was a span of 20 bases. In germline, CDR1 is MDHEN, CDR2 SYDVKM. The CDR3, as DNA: TGTGCCAGCAGGGAGGAAATGGACCCTTTGAAGCCCCAGCATTTT. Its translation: CASREEMDPLKPQHF.